The 14 T cell receptor beta chains below were found in one sample sequenced in a study of OX40 agonist ivuxolimab in advanced cancers. Clones were read by immunoSEQ multiplex PCR, and TCRdb kept only the in-frame ones, dropping some. The table has 90,000 to 100,000 clones, 88% seen once. The specimen was CD4+ or CD8+ T cells sorted from blood, collected in a trial of the OX40 agonist ivuxolimab. These receptors originate from an adult with an advanced solid tumor such as melanoma, head and neck, liver or kidney cancer.

The V call is TRBV28, the J call TRBJ1-2; 9 nucleotides line up with TRBD1. There are 14 residues in the CDR3. After removal of 3 bases from V and 8 bases from J, the junction contained 7 bases not matched to a gene. Germline values: CDR1 MDHEN, CDR2 SYDVKM. As DNA, the CDR3 is TGTGCCAGCAGTTTGGGGGACAGGGTGGGCGGCTACACCTTC. Protein product: CASSLGDRVGGYTF.

The rearrangement links TRBV28 to TRBJ1-2; D is perhaps TRBD1 (6 bases). Trimming took off 7 bases at V and 4 bases at J, with 10 bases between the two ends. The CDR3 covers 12 residues. Looked up from germline, CDR1 is MDHEN and CDR2 is SYDVKM. The CDR3 region is CASTGDGYGYTF. The CDR3 nucleotides read TGTGCCAGCACAGGGGATGGCTATGGCTACACCTTC.

This sequence joins TRBV18 and TRBJ1-1; the D is unclear. Trimming left V 0 bases short and J 3 bases short, with 11 bases between. CDR1 is KGHSH, CDR2 LQKENI, per germline. The CDR3 has 15 amino acids. CDR3 protein: CASSPPLGEDTEAFF. CDR3 nucleotide sequence: TGTGCCAGCTCACCACCGCTGGGTGAGGACACTGAAGCTTTCTTT.

This clone has just one count. The chain carries TRBV2 and TRBJ1-1, with 7 bases that match TRBD1. Germline CDR1 and CDR2: SNHLY and FYNNEI. CDR3 length: 15 residues. With 6 bases clipped from V and 2 bases from J, the junction kept 9 bases outside the gene matches. The CDR3 here is CASRDWGQTNTEAFF. The CDR3, as DNA: TGTGCCAGCAGGGACTGGGGACAGACCAACACTGAAGCTTTCTTT.

Comment on this clone: Compared with germline, one end of the junction differs, possibly owing to a read error. The rearrangement joins TRBV7-2 to TRBJ1-1, with no clear D. The CDR3 runs 12 residues. Germline CDR1 reads SGHTA; CDR2 reads FQGNSA. The CDR3 nucleotides are TGTGCCAGCAGCCTAGCCCTGGCTGAAGCTTTCTTT. Translated: CASSLALAEAFF. Using reference TRBV7-2 and TRBJ1-1 for the parts outside the CDR3, the full variable domain is GAGVSQSPSNKVTEKGKDVELRCDPISGHTALYWYRQSLGQGLEFLIYFQGNSAPDKSGLPSDRFSAERTGGSVSTLTIQRTQQEDSAVYLCASSLALAEAFFGQGTRLTVV.

This clone was seen repeatedly, ten times or more. The V call is TRBV18, the J call TRBJ1-2; tentatively, D is TRBD1 (5 bases). V gave up 2 bases and J gave up 3 bases, with 16 bases separating them. This CDR3 region has 16 residues. Per germline, CDR1 KGHSH and CDR2 LQKENI. CDR3 sequence: CASSPGASSADYGYTF. The CDR3 nucleotides are TGTGCCAGCTCACCAGGGGCCTCATCTGCCGACTATGGCTACACCTTC.

The chain combines TRBV2 with TRBJ2-7, with 12 bases lining up with TRBD2. The CDR3 runs 16 residues. V was clipped by 6 bases and J by 1 base; unmatched bases: 7. Germline loops: CDR1 SNHLY, CDR2 FYNNEI. The DNA of the CDR3 is TGTGCCAGCAGCAGGGGACTAGCGGGCCTGTCCTACGAGCAGTACTTC. Translation: CASSRGLAGLSYEQYF. Using reference TRBV2 and TRBJ2-7 for the parts outside the CDR3, the full variable domain is EPEVTQTPSHQVTQMGQEVILRCVPISNHLYFYWYRQILGQKVEFLVSFYNNEISEKSEIFDDQFSVERPDGSNFTLKIRSTKLEDSAMYFCASSRGLAGLSYEQYFGPGTRLTVT.

In this sample, this clone turned up a few times. The CDR3 DNA is TGTGCCAGTAGTCCTAGGGGTCTTTCCGGCGAGCAGTACTTC. This translates into CASSPRGLSGEQYF. V gene TRBV19 combines with J gene TRBJ2-7; a possible D gene is TRBD1 (5 bases). This CDR3 contains 14 residues. Trimming pared 5 bases from V and 6 bases from J, leaving 17 bases between. CDR1 and CDR2 (germline): LNHDA, SQIVND (reference sequence).

This rearrangement joins TRBV11-2 to TRBJ2-3; the D is unclear. The CDR3 covers 12 residues. The germline V gene has CDR1 SGHAT and CDR2 FQNNGV. The ends were cut back, 3 bases at V and 6 bases at J, with 7 bases in the middle. The CDR3 coding sequence is TGTGCCAGCAGCTTGTGGTTGGATACGCAGTATTTT. It is translated as CASSLWLDTQYF.

The rearrangement joins TRBV5-6 to TRBJ2-1; the D is unclear. The CDR3 covers 13 residues. The germline V gene encodes CDR1 SGHDT and CDR2 YYEEEE. The V end lost 3 bases, the J end lost 7 bases, and 11 bases lay between the germline ends. CDR3 bases: TGTGCCAGCAGCTCCCTCTCGGCGAATGAGCAGTTCTTC. The encoded protein is CASSSLSANEQFF.

The rearrangement uses TRBV6-5 and TRBJ1-2; TRBD1 aligns across 10 bases. Germline V lookup: CDR1 MNHEY, CDR2 SVGAGI. V shed 8 bases, J shed 10 bases, and the junction held 10 bases outside the gene matches. The CDR3 sequence is 13 residues long. Written as DNA, the CDR3 is TGTGCCAGCCGGGAGGCGGGGACAGGGGACTACACCTTC. Encoded protein: CASREAGTGDYTF.

The chain uses TRBV7-8 and TRBJ2-3; 7 positions agree with TRBD2. The J segment lost 5 bases and the V segment lost 4 bases, leaving 9 bases of the junction unmatched. The CDR3 extends over 15 amino acids. Germline lookup yields CDR1 SGHVS and CDR2 FQNEAQ. CDR3 DNA sequence: TGTGCCAGCAGCTCCTATGCGGGAGCGAAAGATACGCAGTATTTT. Its translation is CASSSYAGAKDTQYF.

This CDR3 is CASQTGGTEAFF. The CDR3 region has the DNA TGTGCCAGCCAGACAGGGGGCACTGAAGCTTTCTTT. This chain uses TRBV5-4 with TRBJ1-1; 9 nucleotides line up with TRBD1. With V trimmed by 7 bases and J by 4 bases, 2 bases remained unmatched. The CDR3 extends over 12 amino acids. Germline V gives CDR1 SGHNT, CDR2 YYREEE (reference sequence).

This chain joins TRBV6-6 and TRBJ1-1, with D possibly matching TRBD1 (5 bases). This CDR3 is 12 amino acids long. Trimming cost V 5 bases and J 5 bases, with 9 bases left between them. Germline CDR1 MNHNY, CDR2 SVGAGI (reference sequence). The CDR3: CASSGTVTEAFF. In DNA, the CDR3 is TGTGCCAGCAGTGGGACCGTGACTGAAGCTTTCTTT.